Listed below are T cell receptor beta chains from one sample, sequenced in a study of cytomegalovirus exposure and HLA in healthy donors. Measured with immunoSEQ multiplex PCR; TCRdb has only the in-frame clones, and not every one. The sample has approximately 130,000 clones, about 82% seen once. Sequencing was performed on PBMCs. These receptors were taken from a boy between 10 and 17 years old in good health and CMV-seronegative. Each CDR3 is given with its conserved first and last residue. D genes are given only for firm matches. Where a row states a size, it is once, few, many or the class of an expanded clone; other rows omit it.

clone size | D gene | J gene | V gene | CDR3 DNA | CDR3 protein
once | TRBD1 | TRBJ1-5 | TRBV28 | TGTGCCAGCAGTTTACACAGGGGGGGCAATCAGCCCCAGCATTTT | CASSLHRGGNQPQHF
- | TRBD2 | TRBJ2-7 | TRBV7-2 | TGTGCCAGCAGCTTAGTTGTAGCGGGAGACCTTAGGGGGCAGTACTTC | CASSLVVAGDLRGQYF
- | TRBD2 | TRBJ2-7 | TRBV7-2 | TGTGCCAGCAGCTCATCCGCGGGGGGGGAGCAGTACTTC | CASSSSAGGEQYF
- | - | TRBJ2-3 | TRBV15 | TGTGCCACCAGCAGAGCCGACAGCGGGCGGTGGGATACGCAGTATTTT | CATSRADSGRWDTQYF
- | TRBD1 | TRBJ2-1 | TRBV5-1 | TGCGCCAGCAGCTACGGGACAGGGTGGGCCAGGATGATGGGTGAGCAGTTCTTC | CASSYGTGWARMMGEQFF
- | TRBD2 | TRBJ2-7 | TRBV11-3 | TGTGCCAGCAGCTTAGGTCTAGCGGGAGCCAGCGAGCAGTACTTC | CASSLGLAGASEQYF
- | - | TRBJ2-7 | TRBV11-3 | TGTGCCAGCAGCTTAGACGGGAGATGGGACTACGAGCAGTACTTC | CASSLDGRWDYEQYF
- | TRBD1 | TRBJ1-1 | TRBV9 | TGTGCCAGCAGTCGACAGGGGGTGAGAACTGAAGCTTTCTTT | CASSRQGVRTEAFF
- | - | TRBJ2-3 | TRBV27 | TGTGCCTCCCCCTTCGCGGAGCGATCGGGAGATACGCAGTATTTT | CASPFAERSGDTQYF
few | - | TRBJ2-1 | TRBV30 | TGTGCCTGGGAAAGCGTATACTACAATGAGCAGTTCTTC | CAWESVYYNEQFF
- | TRBD2 | TRBJ2-1 | TRBV14 | TGTGCCAGCAGCAGGGGACTAGCGGGAGCTGGCTACAATGAGCAGTTCTTC | CASSRGLAGAGYNEQFF
- | - | TRBJ1-2 | TRBV29-1 | TGCAGCGTTGTGGAGCGATCGACCTCCTGTGGCTACACCTTC | CSVVERSTSCGYTF
few | TRBD2 | TRBJ2-7 | TRBV19 | TGTGCCAGTAGCCGTTGGGGAGGAGCGGGAGGGAGGATTGCCTACGAGCAGTACTTC | CASSRWGGAGGRIAYEQYF
- | - | TRBJ2-3 | TRBV19 | TGTGCCAGTAGTACCCGACCTAGCGTAGGCACAGATACGCAGTATTTT | CASSTRPSVGTDTQYF
- | TRBD2 | TRBJ2-3 | TRBV4-2 | TGTGCCAGCAGCCAAGATGGAGGTAGCGGGAGGGTGGCAGATACGCAGTATTTT | CASSQDGGSGRVADTQYF
once | - | TRBJ1-1 | TRBV29-1 | TGCAGCGTTGGGATGGGGGCGAACACTGAAGCTTTCTTT | CSVGMGANTEAFF
- | - | TRBJ1-4 | TRBV11-3 | TGTGCCAGCAGCCAAAGACAGTCTACGTATGAAAAACTGTTTTTT | CASSQRQSTYEKLFF
- | - | TRBJ1-4 | TRBV6-1 | TGTGCCAGCAGCAACGGGGGTCAGGGAGGAGAAAAACTGTTTTTT | CASSNGGQGGEKLFF
once | TRBD1 | TRBJ1-4 | TRBV30 | TGTGCCTTTCAGGGGGCGGATGAAAAACTGTTTTTT | CAFQGADEKLFF
few | - | TRBJ2-7 | TRBV25-1 | TGTGCCAGCAGTGAAACGGGATACGAGCAGTACTTC | CASSETGYEQYF
- | TRBD2 | TRBJ2-3 | TRBV6-6 | TGTGCCAGCCGGCTAGCGGGAGGAACAGATACGCAGTATTTT | CASRLAGGTDTQYF
- | - | TRBJ1-1 | TRBV5-4 | TGTGCCAGCAGCTTGGTCGGGGGAATGGGGGAAGCTTTCTTT | CASSLVGGMGEAFF
- | - | TRBJ1-1 | TRBV13 | TGTGCCAGCAGCTTAGGCCCAGGCCTCAACACTGAAGCTTTCTTT | CASSLGPGLNTEAFF
- | TRBD2 | TRBJ2-5 | TRBV7-2 | TGTGCCAGCAGCCGCTCTAGCGGGAGCCAAGAGACCCAGTACTTC | CASSRSSGSQETQYF
- | - | TRBJ2-7 | TRBV6-5 | TGTGCCGTCCGGGACACCGATTCGGAGCAGTACTTC | CAVRDTDSEQYF
once | - | TRBJ2-6 | TRBV6-1 | TGTGCCAGCAGTGAAGGGGAGGGGGCCAACGTCCTGACTTTC | CASSEGEGANVLTF
- | - | TRBJ2-7 | TRBV13 | TGTGCCAGCAGCTTAGGCCTATCTAGACCTTACGAGCAGTACTTC | CASSLGLSRPYEQYF
few | - | TRBJ2-2 | TRBV30 | TGTGCCTGGAGTGTACTTCCCCCCGGGACCGGGGAGCTGTTTTTT | CAWSVLPPGTGELFF
- | TRBD1 | TRBJ2-7 | TRBV6-5 | TGTGCCAGCAATCGGGGACAGGGGCTTTACGAGCAGTACTTC | CASNRGQGLYEQYF
- | - | TRBJ2-3 | TRBV13 | TGTGCCAGCAGTCCGGAGGGGCATACGCAGTATTTT | CASSPEGHTQYF
- | - | TRBJ1-1 | TRBV27 | TGTGCCAGCAGTGCAGGGAGGACTGAAGCTTTCTTT | CASSAGRTEAFF
- | - | TRBJ2-2 | TRBV15 | TGTGCCACCAGCAGAGATCCGGGTGTGGCGGCCGGGGAGCTGTTTTTT | CATSRDPGVAAGELFF
- | - | TRBJ2-3 | TRBV5-4 | TGTGCCAGCAGCTTGGACTCGGGAAAAGATACGCAGTATTTT | CASSLDSGKDTQYF
- | - | TRBJ2-1 | TRBV7-2 | TGTGCCAGCAGCTTAGACAGGGTTGTGGGGGTTGAGCAGTTCTTC | CASSLDRVVGVEQFF
- | - | TRBJ2-7 | TRBV9 | TGTGCCAGCAGCGTAGTCCCCTCGGTCGAGCAGTACTTC | CASSVVPSVEQYF
once | - | TRBJ1-2 | TRBV7-2 | TGTGCCAGCAGCTTAGAAGGGGTGGGCTACACCTTC | CASSLEGVGYTF
- | TRBD2 | TRBJ2-3 | TRBV11-2 | TGTGCCAGCAGCCCACTCGGGAGGGGCACAGATACGCAGTATTTT | CASSPLGRGTDTQYF
- | TRBD2 | TRBJ2-7 | TRBV2 | TGTGCCACCAGACTAGCGGGAGACGAGCAGTACTTC | CATRLAGDEQYF
- | TRBD2 | TRBJ2-5 | TRBV30 | TGTGCCTGGGACCCGGGACTAGCAGAAGAGACCCAGTACTTC | CAWDPGLAEETQYF
- | TRBD2 | TRBJ2-1 | TRBV15 | TGTGCCACCAGCAGAGATTGGCGGGAGGTCACCTACAATGAGCAGTTCTTC | CATSRDWREVTYNEQFF
- | - | TRBJ2-2 | TRBV28 | TGTGCCAGCAGTTTTTCAGGGAATACCGGGGAGCTGTTTTTT | CASSFSGNTGELFF
- | TRBD1 | TRBJ2-6 | TRBV7-9 | TGTGCCAGCGGGACAGGGGGGCGAATGGAGGCCAACGTCCTGACTTTC | CASGTGGRMEANVLTF
- | TRBD1 | TRBJ1-1 | TRBV5-1 | TGCGCCAGCAGCCTTACAGGGGAAACTGAAGCTTTCTTT | CASSLTGETEAFF
- | - | TRBJ1-2 | TRBV28 | TGTGCCAGCAGTTTATTGAGTTACTATGGCTACACCTTC | CASSLLSYYGYTF
few | TRBD1 | TRBJ1-3 | TRBV6-5 | TGTGCCAGCAGTACCACAGGGGCCGGAAACACCATATATTTT | CASSTTGAGNTIYF
- | TRBD1 | TRBJ1-2 | TRBV2 | TGTGCCAGCAGTACGACAGGGCTGGATGGCTACACCTTC | CASSTTGLDGYTF
- | - | TRBJ2-6 | TRBV9 | TGTGCCAGCAGCGTAGGCGCTGTCTCTGGGGCCAACGTCCTGACTTTC | CASSVGAVSGANVLTF
- | TRBD1 | TRBJ1-2 | TRBV7-2 | TGTGCCAGCAGCTGGAGGACAGGGGCTTCCGAGGGCTACACCTTC | CASSWRTGASEGYTF
- | - | TRBJ1-3 | TRBV9 | TGTGCCAGCGCAGGTGCTGATGGAAACACCATATATTTT | CASAGADGNTIYF
once | TRBD2 | TRBJ2-5 | TRBV30 | TGTGCCTGCTTAGCGGGGGAAACCTTCGAGACCCAGTACTTC | CACLAGETFETQYF
- | - | TRBJ2-2 | TRBV7-8 | TGTGCCAGCAGCTTATTTCTAAGCGGAGTGGCCGGGGAGCTGTTTTTT | CASSLFLSGVAGELFF